The present entry profiles one T cell receptor (beta chain) with its context. The sample is drawn from a study of identical twins. Via MiXCR, TCRdb re-called the 5' RACE reads, giving one row per CDR3 protein. The data contain 400,000 to 500,000 distinct CDR3 sequences, around 20% of them singletons. V lost 4 bases, J lost 1 base, and 11 bases lay in between. The V gene's germline CDR1 is LGHNA and CDR2 YSLEER. There are 14 residues in the CDR3. This TCR was recovered from a man between 45 and 60 years old in good health. Sequenced: naive T cells sorted from blood. This chain uses TRBV4-3 with TRBJ2-7; possibly TRBD1 for D (6 bases). CDR3 bases: TGCGCCAGCAGCCCGGACAGCCGATCCTACGAGCAGTACTTC. Protein sequence: CASSPDSRSYEQYF.